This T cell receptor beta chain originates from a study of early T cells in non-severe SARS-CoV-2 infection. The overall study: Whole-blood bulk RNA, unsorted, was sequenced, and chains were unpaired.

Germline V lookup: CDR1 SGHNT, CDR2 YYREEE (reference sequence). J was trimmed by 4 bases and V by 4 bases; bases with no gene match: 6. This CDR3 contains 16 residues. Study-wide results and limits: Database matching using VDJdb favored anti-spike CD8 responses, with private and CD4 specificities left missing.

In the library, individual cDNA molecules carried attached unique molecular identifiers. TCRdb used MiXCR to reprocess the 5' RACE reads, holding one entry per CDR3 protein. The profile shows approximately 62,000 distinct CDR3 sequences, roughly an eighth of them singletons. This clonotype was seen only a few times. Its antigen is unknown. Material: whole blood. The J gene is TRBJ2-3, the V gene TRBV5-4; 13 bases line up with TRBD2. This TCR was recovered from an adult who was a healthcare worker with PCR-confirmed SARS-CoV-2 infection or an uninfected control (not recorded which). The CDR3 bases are TGTGCCAGCAGCCTGCCGGGACTAGCGGGGTCAGATACGCAGTATTTT. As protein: CASSLPGLAGSDTQYF.